This T cell receptor beta chain came from a study of blood T cell repertoires in COVID-19. Study-wide context: Sites in the United States, Italy and Spain provided acute and convalescent COVID-19 samples. Nucleic acid was either cDNA or gDNA, and it came from T cells, B-cell-depleted T cells, or PBMCs.

Original analysis: For nucleated cells, counts were estimated from reference gene primer amplification. Libraries were prepared by immunoSEQ multiplex PCR; TCRdb keeps only in-frame clonotypes and omits some of them. V, J and clone size derive from that table, while D and trimming were established from the DNA sequence. This sample yields over 200,000 clones, of which more than 85% are seen a single time; about 1.9% belongs to the top ten. V was clipped by 1 base and J by 6 bases, with 13 bases between them. This CDR3 region has 15 residues. The germline V gene has CDR1 MDHEN and CDR2 SYDVKM. Sequenced: peripheral blood. This chain joins TRBV28 and TRBJ1-5; tentatively, D is TRBD1 (6 bases). This TCR was sampled from a man in his forties with active or convalescent COVID-19. For the CDR3, the DNA is TGTGCCAGCAGTTTATTGGGGGCGTCGTCTCAGCCCCAGCATTTT. Translating gives CASSLLGASSQPQHF. Full variable domain (remainder filled in from reference TRBV28 and TRBJ1-5): DVKVTQSSRYLVKRTGEKVFLECVQDMDHENMFWYRQDPGLGLRLIYFSYDVKMKEKGDIPEGYSVSREKKERFSLILESASTNQTSMYLCASSLLGASSQPQHFGDGTRLSIL.